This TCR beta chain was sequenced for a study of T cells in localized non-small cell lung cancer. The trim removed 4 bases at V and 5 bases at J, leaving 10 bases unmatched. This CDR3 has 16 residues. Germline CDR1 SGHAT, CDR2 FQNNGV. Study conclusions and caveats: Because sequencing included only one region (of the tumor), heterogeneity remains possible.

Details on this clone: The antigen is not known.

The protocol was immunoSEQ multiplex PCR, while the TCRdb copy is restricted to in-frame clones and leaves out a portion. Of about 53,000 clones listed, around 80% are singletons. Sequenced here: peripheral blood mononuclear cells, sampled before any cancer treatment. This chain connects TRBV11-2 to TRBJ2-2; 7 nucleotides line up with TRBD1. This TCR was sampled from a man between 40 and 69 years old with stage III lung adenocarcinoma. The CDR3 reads CASSSSKTGWTGELFF. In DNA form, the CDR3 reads TGTGCCAGCAGCTCCTCGAAGACAGGGTGGACCGGGGAGCTGTTTTTT.